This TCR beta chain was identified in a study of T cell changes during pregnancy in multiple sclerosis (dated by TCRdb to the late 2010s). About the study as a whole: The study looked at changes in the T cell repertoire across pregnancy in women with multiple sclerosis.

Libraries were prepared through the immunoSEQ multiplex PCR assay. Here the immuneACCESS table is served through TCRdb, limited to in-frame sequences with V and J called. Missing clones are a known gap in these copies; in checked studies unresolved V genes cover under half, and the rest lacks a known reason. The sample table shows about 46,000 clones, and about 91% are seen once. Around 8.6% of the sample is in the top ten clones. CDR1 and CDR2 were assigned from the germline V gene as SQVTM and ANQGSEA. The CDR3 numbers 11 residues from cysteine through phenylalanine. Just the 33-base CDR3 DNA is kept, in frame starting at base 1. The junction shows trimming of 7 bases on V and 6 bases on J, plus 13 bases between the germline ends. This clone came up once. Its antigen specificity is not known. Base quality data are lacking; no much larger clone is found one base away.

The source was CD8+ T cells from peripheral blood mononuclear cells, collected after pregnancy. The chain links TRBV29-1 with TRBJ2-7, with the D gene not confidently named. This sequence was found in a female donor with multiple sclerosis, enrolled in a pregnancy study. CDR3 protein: CSALGGSEQYF. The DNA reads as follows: TGCAGCGCCCTAGGTGGGTCCGAGCAGTACTTC.